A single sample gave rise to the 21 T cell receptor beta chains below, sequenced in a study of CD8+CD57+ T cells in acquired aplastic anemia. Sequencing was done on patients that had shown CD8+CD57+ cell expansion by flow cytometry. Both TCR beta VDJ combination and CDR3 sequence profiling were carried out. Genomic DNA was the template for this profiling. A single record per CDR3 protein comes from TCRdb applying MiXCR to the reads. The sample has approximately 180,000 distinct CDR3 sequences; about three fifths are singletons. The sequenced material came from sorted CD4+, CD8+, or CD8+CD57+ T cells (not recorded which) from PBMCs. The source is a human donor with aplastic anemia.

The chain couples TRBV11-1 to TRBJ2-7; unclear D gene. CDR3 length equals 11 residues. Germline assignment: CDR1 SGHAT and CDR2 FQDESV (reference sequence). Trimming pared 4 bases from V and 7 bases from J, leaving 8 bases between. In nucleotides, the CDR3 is TGTGCCAGCAGCTCTTCTCATGAGCAGTACTTC. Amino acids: CASSSSHEQYF. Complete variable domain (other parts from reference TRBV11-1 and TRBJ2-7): EAEVAQSPRYKITEKSQAVAFWCDPISGHATLYWYRQILGQGPELLVQFQDESVVDDSQLPKDRFSAERLKGVDSTLKIQPAELGDSAMYLCASSSSHEQYFGPGTRLTVT.

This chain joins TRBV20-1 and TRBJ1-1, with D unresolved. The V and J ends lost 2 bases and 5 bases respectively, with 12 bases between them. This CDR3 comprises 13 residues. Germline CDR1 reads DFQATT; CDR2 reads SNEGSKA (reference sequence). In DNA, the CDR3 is TGCAGTGCTAGAAAGGGAGGTCAGACTGAAGCTTTCTTT. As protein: CSARKGGQTEAFF.

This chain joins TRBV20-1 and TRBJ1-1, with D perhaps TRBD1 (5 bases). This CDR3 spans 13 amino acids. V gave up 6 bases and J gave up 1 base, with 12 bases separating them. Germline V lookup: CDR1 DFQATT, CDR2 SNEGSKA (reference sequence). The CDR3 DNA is TGCAGTGCCAAGTCAGGGCCGAACACTGAAGCTTTCTTT. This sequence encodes CSAKSGPNTEAFF.

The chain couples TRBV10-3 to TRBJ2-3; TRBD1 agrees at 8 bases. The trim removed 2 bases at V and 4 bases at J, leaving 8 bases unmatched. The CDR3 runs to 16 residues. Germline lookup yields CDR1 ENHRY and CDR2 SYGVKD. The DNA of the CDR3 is TGTGCCATCAGTGAGCTCCCAGGGGGCACAGCAGATACGCAGTATTTT. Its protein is CAISELPGGTADTQYF.

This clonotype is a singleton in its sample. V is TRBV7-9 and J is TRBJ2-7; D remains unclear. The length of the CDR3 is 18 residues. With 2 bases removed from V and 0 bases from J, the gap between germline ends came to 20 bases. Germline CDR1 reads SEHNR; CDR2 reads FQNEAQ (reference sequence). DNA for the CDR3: TGTGCCAGCAGCTTAAAGTCGGTCGTTCCCCCAAGCTCCTACGAGCAGTACTTC. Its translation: CASSLKSVVPPSSYEQYF.

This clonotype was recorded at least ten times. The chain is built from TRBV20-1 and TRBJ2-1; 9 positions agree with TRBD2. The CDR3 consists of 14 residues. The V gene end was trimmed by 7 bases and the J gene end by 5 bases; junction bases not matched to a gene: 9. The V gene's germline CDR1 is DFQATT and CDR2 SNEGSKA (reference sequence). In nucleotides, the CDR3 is TGCAGTGGGCGAGCGGGGGGAACGAACAATGAGCAGTTCTTC. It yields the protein CSGRAGGTNNEQFF.

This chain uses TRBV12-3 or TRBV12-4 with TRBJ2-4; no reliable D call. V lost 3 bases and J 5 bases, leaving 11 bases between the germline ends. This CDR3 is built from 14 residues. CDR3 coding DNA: TGTGCCAGCAGTTTGGCTATATCCCAAAACATTCAGTACTTC. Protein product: CASSLAISQNIQYF.

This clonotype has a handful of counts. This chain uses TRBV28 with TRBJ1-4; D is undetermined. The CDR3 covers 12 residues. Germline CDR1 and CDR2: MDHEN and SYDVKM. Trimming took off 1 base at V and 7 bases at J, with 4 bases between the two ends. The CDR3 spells CASSLSGEKLFF. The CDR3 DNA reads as TGTGCCAGCAGTTTATCGGGTGAAAAACTGTTTTTT.

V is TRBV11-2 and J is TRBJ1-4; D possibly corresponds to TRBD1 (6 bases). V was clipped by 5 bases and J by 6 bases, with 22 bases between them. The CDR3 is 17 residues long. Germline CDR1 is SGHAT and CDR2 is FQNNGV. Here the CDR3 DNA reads TGTGCCAGCAGCGATCTTGGGGGCAGGAGATTAGATGAAAAACTGTTTTTT. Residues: CASSDLGGRRLDEKLFF.

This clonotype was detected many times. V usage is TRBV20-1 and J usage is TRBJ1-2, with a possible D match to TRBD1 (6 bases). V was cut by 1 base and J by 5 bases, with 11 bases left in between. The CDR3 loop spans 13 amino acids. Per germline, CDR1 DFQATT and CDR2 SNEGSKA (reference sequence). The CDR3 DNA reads TGCAGTGCTAGAGGGACAGAATTTTATGGCTACACCTTC. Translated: CSARGTEFYGYTF.

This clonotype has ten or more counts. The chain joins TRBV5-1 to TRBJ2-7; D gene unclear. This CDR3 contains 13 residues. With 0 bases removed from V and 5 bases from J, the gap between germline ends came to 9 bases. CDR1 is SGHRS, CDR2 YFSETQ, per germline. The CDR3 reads CASSLDLGNEQYF. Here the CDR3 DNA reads TGCGCCAGCAGCTTGGATCTGGGAAACGAGCAGTACTTC.

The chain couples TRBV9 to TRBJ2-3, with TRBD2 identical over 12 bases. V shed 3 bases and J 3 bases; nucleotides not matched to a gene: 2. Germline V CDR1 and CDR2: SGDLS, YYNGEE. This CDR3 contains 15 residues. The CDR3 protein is CASSASGGATDTQYF. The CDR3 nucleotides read TGTGCCAGCAGCGCTAGCGGGGGGGCAACAGATACGCAGTATTTT.

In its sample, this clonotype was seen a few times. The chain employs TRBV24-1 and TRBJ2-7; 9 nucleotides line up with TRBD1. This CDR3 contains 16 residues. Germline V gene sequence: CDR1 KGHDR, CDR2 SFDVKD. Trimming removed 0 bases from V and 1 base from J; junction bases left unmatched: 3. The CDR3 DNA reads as TGTGCCACCAGTGATTTGGTACAGGGGGCGTCCTACGAGCAGTACTTC. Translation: CATSDLVQGASYEQYF.

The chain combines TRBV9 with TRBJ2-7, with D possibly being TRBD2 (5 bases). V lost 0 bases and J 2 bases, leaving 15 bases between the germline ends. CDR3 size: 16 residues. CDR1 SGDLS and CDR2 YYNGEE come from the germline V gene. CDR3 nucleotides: TGTGCCAGCAGCGTAGGGGTCGGCCTCGGGGCCTACGAGCAGTACTTC. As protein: CASSVGVGLGAYEQYF.

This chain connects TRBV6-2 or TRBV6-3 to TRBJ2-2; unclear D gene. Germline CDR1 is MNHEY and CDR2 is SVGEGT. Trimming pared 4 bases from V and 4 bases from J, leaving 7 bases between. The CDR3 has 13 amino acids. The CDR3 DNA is TGTGCCAGCAGTTGGGAACCCACCGGGGAGCTGTTTTTT. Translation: CASSWEPTGELFF.

CDR3 nucleotide sequence: TGTGCCAGCAGCGTCTACGGCGGGGGGGCCCCAGATACGCAGTATTTT. Protein: CASSVYGGGAPDTQYF. This chain uses TRBV9 with TRBJ2-3; 9 bases map to TRBD2. The CDR3 is made up of 16 amino acids. Germline lookup yields CDR1 SGDLS and CDR2 YYNGEE. The trim removed 2 bases at V and 4 bases at J, leaving 8 bases unmatched.

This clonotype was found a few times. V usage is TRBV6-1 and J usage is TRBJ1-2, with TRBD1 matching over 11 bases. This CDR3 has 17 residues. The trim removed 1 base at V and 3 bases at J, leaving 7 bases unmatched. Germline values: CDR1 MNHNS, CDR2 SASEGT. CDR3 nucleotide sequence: TGTGCCAGCAGTGAAGGTTCGGGACAGGGGGTGTACTATGGCTACACCTTC. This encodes CASSEGSGQGVYYGYTF.

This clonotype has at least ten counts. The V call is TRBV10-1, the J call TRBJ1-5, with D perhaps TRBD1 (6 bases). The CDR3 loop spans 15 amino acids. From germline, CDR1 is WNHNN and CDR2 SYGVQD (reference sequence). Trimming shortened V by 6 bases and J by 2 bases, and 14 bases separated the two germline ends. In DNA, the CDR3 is TGCGCCAGCAGACTCAGGGGTATAGGCAATCAGCCCCAGCATTTT. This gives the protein CASRLRGIGNQPQHF.

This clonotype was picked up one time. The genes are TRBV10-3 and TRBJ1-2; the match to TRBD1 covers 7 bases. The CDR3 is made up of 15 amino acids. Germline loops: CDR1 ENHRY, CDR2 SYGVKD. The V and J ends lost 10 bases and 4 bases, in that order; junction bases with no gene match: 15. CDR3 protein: CASHERQGSPYGYTF. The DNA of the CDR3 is TGTGCCAGCCACGAAAGACAGGGAAGCCCCTATGGCTACACCTTC.

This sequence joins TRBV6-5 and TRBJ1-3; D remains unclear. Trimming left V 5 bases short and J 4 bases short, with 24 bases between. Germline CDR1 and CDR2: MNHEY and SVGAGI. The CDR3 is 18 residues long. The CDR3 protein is CASSENGTPPSVGNTIYF. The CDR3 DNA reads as TGTGCCAGCAGTGAGAACGGTACCCCCCCTAGCGTCGGAAACACCATATATTTT.

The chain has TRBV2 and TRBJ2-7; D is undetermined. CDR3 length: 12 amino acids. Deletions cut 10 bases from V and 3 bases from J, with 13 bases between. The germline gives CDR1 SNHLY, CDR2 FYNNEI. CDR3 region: CAIRRDGYEQYF. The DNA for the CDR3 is TGTGCCATCAGGAGAGACGGCTACGAGCAGTACTTC.